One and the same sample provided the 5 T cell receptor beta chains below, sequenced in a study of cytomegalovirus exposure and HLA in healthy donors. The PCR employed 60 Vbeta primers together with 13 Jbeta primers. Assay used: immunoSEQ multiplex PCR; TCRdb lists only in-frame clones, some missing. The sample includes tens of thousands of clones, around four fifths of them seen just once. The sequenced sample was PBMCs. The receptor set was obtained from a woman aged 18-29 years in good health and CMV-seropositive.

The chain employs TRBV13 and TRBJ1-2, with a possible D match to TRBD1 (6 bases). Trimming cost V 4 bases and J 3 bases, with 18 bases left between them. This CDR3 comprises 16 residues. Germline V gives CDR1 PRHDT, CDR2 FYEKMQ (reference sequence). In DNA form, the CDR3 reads TGTGCCAGCAGCTCGACGCCAGGGGTCTCGCACTATGGCTACACCTTC. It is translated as CASSSTPGVSHYGYTF.

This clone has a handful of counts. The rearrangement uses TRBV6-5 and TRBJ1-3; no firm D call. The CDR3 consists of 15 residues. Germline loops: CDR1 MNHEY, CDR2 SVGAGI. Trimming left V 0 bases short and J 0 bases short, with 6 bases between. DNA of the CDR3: TGTGCCAGCAGTTACTCGTACAGCTCTGGAAACACCATATATTTT. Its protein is CASSYSYSSGNTIYF.

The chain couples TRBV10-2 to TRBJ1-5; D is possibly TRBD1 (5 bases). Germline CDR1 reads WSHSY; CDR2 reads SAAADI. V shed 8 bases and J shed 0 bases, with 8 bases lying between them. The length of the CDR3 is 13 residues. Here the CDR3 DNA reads TGCGCCAGCGGGGCATATAGCAATCAGCCCCAGCATTTT. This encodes CASGAYSNQPQHF.

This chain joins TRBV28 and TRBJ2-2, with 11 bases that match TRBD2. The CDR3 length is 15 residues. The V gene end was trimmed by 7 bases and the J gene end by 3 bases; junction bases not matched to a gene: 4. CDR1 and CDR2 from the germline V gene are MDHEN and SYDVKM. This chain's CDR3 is CASNLAGGYTGELFF. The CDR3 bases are TGTGCCAGCAACTTAGCGGGAGGGTACACCGGGGAGCTGTTTTTT. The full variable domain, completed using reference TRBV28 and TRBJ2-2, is DVKVTQSSRYLVKRTGEKVFLECVQDMDHENMFWYRQDPGLGLRLIYFSYDVKMKEKGDIPEGYSVSREKKERFSLILESASTNQTSMYLCASNLAGGYTGELFFGEGSRLTVL.

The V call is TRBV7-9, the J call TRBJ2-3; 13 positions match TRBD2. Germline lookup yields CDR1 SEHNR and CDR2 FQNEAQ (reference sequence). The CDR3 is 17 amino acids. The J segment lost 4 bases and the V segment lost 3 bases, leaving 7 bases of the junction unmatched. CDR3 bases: TGTGCCAGCAGCTTCTATGGACTAGCGGGAGAATCAGATACGCAGTATTTT. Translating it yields CASSFYGLAGESDTQYF.